A single sample is the source of the 17 T cell receptor beta chains below, sequenced in a study of cytomegalovirus exposure and HLA in healthy donors. 60 Vbeta and 13 Jbeta primers were used in PCR. TCRdb's table, derived via immunoSEQ multiplex PCR, lists solely in-frame clones and lacks some. The repertoire holds roughly 99,000 clones, with around three quarters as singletons. The sample taken for sequencing was PBMCs. The source is a male donor in good health and CMV-seropositive.

The chain couples TRBV5-6 to TRBJ1-2; the D is unclear. Germline CDR1 SGHDT, CDR2 YYEEEE. Trimming left V 3 bases short and J 8 bases short, with 17 bases between. This CDR3 contains 14 residues. This chain's CDR3 is CASSSAGVPGGYTF. The CDR3 DNA follows: TGTGCCAGCAGCTCGGCTGGAGTGCCTGGCGGCTACACCTTC.

This CDR3 reads CASSWAGSYTTEAFF. DNA for the CDR3: TGTGCCAGCAGTTGGGCCGGGAGCTACACAACTGAAGCTTTCTTT. This sequence joins TRBV27 and TRBJ1-1; no firm D call. Germline V lookup: CDR1 MNHEY, CDR2 SMNVEV (reference sequence). Trimming removed 4 bases at V and 5 bases at J, with 17 bases between. This CDR3 has 15 residues.

This chain links TRBV19 with TRBJ1-2; D gene unclear. Trimming stripped 7 bases from V and 2 bases from J, with 11 bases between. Germline values: CDR1 LNHDA, CDR2 SQIVND (reference sequence). The CDR3 is 13 amino acids. CDR3 sequence reads: CASKEIINYGYTF. CDR3 DNA sequence: TGTGCCAGTAAAGAGATTATCAACTATGGCTACACCTTC.

The V call is TRBV5-1, the J call TRBJ1-4; 8 bases align to TRBD1. J gave up 5 bases and V 1 base, and 1 base lay outside the gene matches. Germline CDR1 reads SGHRS; CDR2 reads YFSETQ. There are 14 residues in the CDR3. CDR3 loop: CASSLTGGNEKLFF. The CDR3 nucleotides read TGCGCCAGCAGCTTGACAGGGGGGAATGAAAAACTGTTTTTT. The full variable domain, its missing parts supplied by reference TRBV5-1 and TRBJ1-4, is KAGVTQTPRYLIKTRGQQVTLSCSPISGHRSVSWYQQTPGQGLQFLFEYFSETQRNKGNFPGRFSGRQFSNSRSEMNVSTLELGDSALYLCASSLTGGNEKLFFGSGTQLSVL.

The chain couples TRBV30 to TRBJ1-1, with 12 bases lining up with TRBD1. The CDR3 covers 15 residues. The V gene's germline CDR1 is GTSNPN and CDR2 SVGIG (reference sequence). Trimming removed 5 bases from V and 2 bases from J; junction bases left unmatched: 6. The CDR3 DNA sequence: TGTGCCTGGGATTCCGGGACAGGGGGCAACACTGAAGCTTTCTTT. This codes for CAWDSGTGGNTEAFF.

This chain connects TRBV4-2 to TRBJ2-1, with 10 bases fitting TRBD2. With 1 base clipped from V and 4 bases from J, the junction kept 7 bases outside the gene matches. CDR1 and CDR2 from the germline V gene are LGHNA and YNFKEQ. This CDR3 is 17 amino acids long. The chain's CDR3 is CASSQGVAGGGYNEQFF. CDR3 nucleotide sequence: TGTGCCAGCAGCCAAGGGGTAGCGGGGGGTGGATACAATGAGCAGTTCTTC.

This clone was detected only a few times. The rearrangement joins TRBV29-1 to TRBJ1-5; TRBD1 matches 8 bases. This CDR3 spans 14 amino acids. Trimming removed 4 bases from V and 1 base from J; junction bases left unmatched: 3. Germline-derived CDR1 and CDR2 are SQVTM and ANQGSEA. The CDR3: CSVVGTGSNQPQHF. As DNA, the CDR3 is TGCAGCGTTGTCGGGACAGGAAGCAATCAGCCCCAGCATTTT.

The chain joins TRBV18 to TRBJ1-4; 7 positions agree with TRBD1. The CDR3 loop spans 12 amino acids. J lost 14 bases, V lost 3 bases, and 6 bases had no gene match. In germline, CDR1 is KGHSH, CDR2 LQKENI. CDR3 DNA: TGTGCCAGCTCACCCGACAGGGATTTTCTGTTTTTT. It translates to CASSPDRDFLFF.

The count of this clone is one. The V and J genes are TRBV2 and TRBJ2-7, with TRBD1 as a possible D gene (6 bases). Germline V lookup: CDR1 SNHLY, CDR2 FYNNEI. The CDR3 contains 14 residues. Trimming left V 2 bases short and J 2 bases short, with 10 bases between. The CDR3 DNA reads TGTGCCAGCAGTGAACGTCAGGGGCCCTACGAGCAGTACTTC. It yields the protein CASSERQGPYEQYF.

This chain joins TRBV7-9 and TRBJ1-4; D call uncertain. This CDR3 contains 14 residues. V was pared by 7 bases and J by 0 bases, with 9 bases between. CDR1 is SEHNR, CDR2 FQNEAQ, per germline (reference sequence). DNA for the CDR3: TGTGCCAGCAATTCTCTTGCAACTAATGAAAAACTGTTTTTT. It is translated as CASNSLATNEKLFF.

The genes are TRBV18 and TRBJ1-4, with a weak D call TRBD1 (5 bases). The germline V gene has CDR1 KGHSH and CDR2 LQKENI. The CDR3 is 16 amino acids. Between the trimmed V and J ends, which lost 3 bases and 8 bases, there was a span of 19 bases. CDR3 sequence reads: CASSPTSGGRSEKLFF. The CDR3 region has the DNA TGTGCCAGCTCACCGACCTCGGGGGGGAGAAGCGAAAAACTGTTTTTT.

V usage is TRBV7-2 and J usage is TRBJ1-4; D is undetermined. Germline V gene lookup returns CDR1 SGHTA and CDR2 FQGNSA. Trimming stripped 1 base from V and 3 bases from J, with 6 bases between. The CDR3 is 14 residues long. The CDR3 protein is CASSLGRANEKLFF. The CDR3 DNA reads TGTGCCAGCAGCTTAGGTCGGGCTAATGAAAAACTGTTTTTT. The full variable domain, its missing parts supplied by reference TRBV7-2 and TRBJ1-4, is GAGVSQSPSNKVTEKGKDVELRCDPISGHTALYWYRQSLGQGLEFLIYFQGNSAPDKSGLPSDRFSAERTGGSVSTLTIQRTQQEDSAVYLCASSLGRANEKLFFGSGTQLSVL.

V and J are TRBV5-4 and TRBJ1-6; 11 bases are shared with TRBD1. Losses at the gene ends were 2 bases for V and 7 bases for J; bases not matched to a gene: 8. The V gene's germline CDR1 is SGHNT and CDR2 YYREEE (reference sequence). The CDR3 length is 17 residues. CDR3 bases: TGTGCCAGCAGCTTCGGACAGGGGGCGAGTGGGAATTCACCCCTCCACTTT. This sequence encodes CASSFGQGASGNSPLHF.

The chain uses TRBV5-4 and TRBJ1-2, with 7 bases identical to TRBD1. Unmatched junction bases numbered 0, after V lost 0 bases and J lost 4 bases. CDR3 size: 13 residues. CDR1 is SGHNT, CDR2 YYREEE, per germline (reference sequence). CDR3 DNA sequence: TGTGCCAGCAGCTTGGACAGGGGCTATGGCTACACCTTC. Translating gives CASSLDRGYGYTF.

The V call is TRBV13, the J call TRBJ1-5, with TRBD1 matching 7 bases. The germline V gene has CDR1 PRHDT and CDR2 FYEKMQ (reference sequence). V trimming: 0 bases; J trimming: 3 bases; junction bases outside the gene matches: 2. This CDR3 spans 15 amino acids. The CDR3: CASSLGTGLNQPQHF. The CDR3 DNA follows: TGTGCCAGCAGCTTAGGGACAGGGCTCAATCAGCCCCAGCATTTT.

This clone was observed a few times. The DNA of the CDR3 is TGCAGCGTCGAGACAGGGGGCAACAATCAGCCCCAGCATTTT. Translated: CSVETGGNNQPQHF. The chain couples TRBV29-1 to TRBJ1-5, with 10 nucleotides matching TRBD1. There are 14 residues in the CDR3. Trimming took 6 bases from V and 3 from J; bases not matched to a gene: 5. Germline CDR1 SQVTM, CDR2 ANQGSEA. Drawing the rest from reference TRBV29-1 and TRBJ1-5, the complete variable domain is SAVISQKPSRDICQRGTSLTIQCQVDSQVTMMFWYRQQPGQSLTLIATANQGSEATYESGFVIDKFPISRPNLTFSTLTVSNMSPEDSSIYLCSVETGGNNQPQHFGDGTRLSIL.

The sample holds a few counts of this clone. The rearrangement links TRBV6-5 to TRBJ1-1; D is ambiguous. The CDR3 is 11 amino acids. V was pared by 9 bases and J by 4 bases, with 9 bases between. Per germline, CDR1 MNHEY and CDR2 SVGAGI. Written as DNA, the CDR3 is TGTGCCAGTCAGGTCGGCACTGAAGCTTTCTTT. It yields the protein CASQVGTEAFF.